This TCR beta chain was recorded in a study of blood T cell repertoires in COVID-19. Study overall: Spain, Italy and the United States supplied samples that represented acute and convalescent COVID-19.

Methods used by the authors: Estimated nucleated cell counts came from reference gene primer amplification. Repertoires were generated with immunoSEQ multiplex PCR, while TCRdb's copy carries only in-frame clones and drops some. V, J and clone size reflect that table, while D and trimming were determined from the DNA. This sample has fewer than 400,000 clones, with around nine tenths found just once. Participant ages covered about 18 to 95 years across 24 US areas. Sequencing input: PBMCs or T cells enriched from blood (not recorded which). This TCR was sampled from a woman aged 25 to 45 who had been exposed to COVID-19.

CDR3 in DNA: TGCAGCGTTGAATCCCTTGAAGCTTTCTTT. This gives the protein CSVESLEAFF. V is TRBV29-1 and J is TRBJ1-1; D not certain. The germline V gene encodes CDR1 SQVTM and CDR2 ANQGSEA. V was trimmed by 2 bases and J by 7 bases, leaving 5 bases between them. This CDR3 region has 10 residues.